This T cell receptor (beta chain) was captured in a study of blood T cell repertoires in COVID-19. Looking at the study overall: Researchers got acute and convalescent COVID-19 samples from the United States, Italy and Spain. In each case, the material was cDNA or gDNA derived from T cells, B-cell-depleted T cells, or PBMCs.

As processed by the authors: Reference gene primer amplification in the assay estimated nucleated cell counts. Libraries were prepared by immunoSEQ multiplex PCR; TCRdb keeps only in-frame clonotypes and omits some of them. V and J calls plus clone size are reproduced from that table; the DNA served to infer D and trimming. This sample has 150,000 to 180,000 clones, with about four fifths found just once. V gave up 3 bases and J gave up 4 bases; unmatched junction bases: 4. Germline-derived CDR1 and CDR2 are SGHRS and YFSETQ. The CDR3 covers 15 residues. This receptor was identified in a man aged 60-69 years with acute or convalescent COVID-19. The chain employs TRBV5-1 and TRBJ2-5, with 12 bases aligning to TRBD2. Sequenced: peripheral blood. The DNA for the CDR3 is TGCGCCAGCAGCTCGACTAGCGGGAGTTTAGAGACCCAGTACTTC. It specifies CASSSTSGSLETQYF.